This T cell receptor beta chain was documented in a study of blood T cell repertoires in COVID-19. Overall study context: The samples span acute and convalescent COVID-19 from the United States, Italy and Spain.

Per the germline V gene, CDR1 is MNHEY and CDR2 is SMNVEV (reference sequence). This CDR3 spans 14 amino acids. V gave up 2 bases and J gave up 2 bases; unmatched junction bases: 1. Sequenced by immunoSEQ multiplex PCR; TCRdb stores in-frame clones only, minus some. The profile shows some 100,000 clones, 92% of them singletons. The origin of this receptor is a man between 65 and 85 years old with acute or convalescent COVID-19. What was sequenced was peripheral blood. The rearrangement uses TRBV27 and TRBJ2-7; 9 positions agree with TRBD2. CDR3 protein: CASSLAGGAYEQYF. The CDR3 nucleotides read TGTGCCAGCAGTTTAGCGGGAGGGGCCTACGAGCAGTACTTC.